A selection of T cell receptor beta chains follows, all from one sample in a study of high-grade serous ovarian cancer treatment subgroups. The repertoire was sequenced with immunoSEQ multiplex PCR; TCRdb's copy has only in-frame clones and lacks some. The sample contains around 30,000 clones, roughly four fifths of which appear only once. Sequenced input: tumor tissue. Receptors were obtained from a human donor with high-grade serous ovarian cancer. Both conserved end residues are part of each CDR3. A D gene is named only where the DNA matches it firmly. Clone size is not always given. Where it is, it says once, few, many or a class for expanded clones.

abundance: .; j_gene: TRBJ1-1; d_gene: .; len: 15; v_gene: TRBV5-1; CDR3aa: CASSLARMGNTEAFF; CDR3nt: TGCGCCAGCAGCTTGGCCAGAATGGGGAACACTGAAGCTTTCTTT
abundance: .; j_gene: TRBJ2-1; d_gene: .; len: 17; v_gene: TRBV5-6; CDR3aa: CASSDELGAIFYNEQFF; CDR3nt: TGTGCCAGCAGCGACGAGCTGGGGGCGATTTTCTACAATGAGCAGTTCTTC
abundance: .; j_gene: TRBJ2-7; d_gene: .; len: 14; v_gene: TRBV7-9; CDR3aa: CASSLVPGVGEQYF; CDR3nt: TGTGCCAGCAGCTTAGTCCCAGGGGTAGGCGAGCAGTACTTC
abundance: .; j_gene: TRBJ1-3; d_gene: .; len: 13; v_gene: TRBV2; CDR3aa: CASGKRSGNTIHF; CDR3nt: TGTGCCAGCGGCAAGAGGTCTGGAAACACCATACATTTT
abundance: .; j_gene: TRBJ2-2; d_gene: .; len: 17; v_gene: TRBV14; CDR3aa: CASSQGPRGRKTGELFF; CDR3nt: TGTGCCAGCAGCCAAGGGCCCCGGGGGCGCAAAACCGGGGAGCTGTTTTTT
abundance: .; j_gene: TRBJ1-5; d_gene: .; len: 12; v_gene: TRBV29-1; CDR3aa: CSVGGENQPQHF; CDR3nt: TGCAGCGTTGGAGGAGAAAATCAGCCCCAGCATTTT
abundance: .; j_gene: TRBJ2-7; d_gene: .; len: 18; v_gene: TRBV18; CDR3aa: CASSPTVARGASNYEQYF; CDR3nt: TGTGCCAGCTCACCCACCGTGGCCAGGGGTGCTTCCAACTACGAGCAGTACTTC
abundance: .; j_gene: TRBJ2-5; d_gene: TRBD2; len: 15; v_gene: TRBV7-2; CDR3aa: CASSSRTGGRETQYF; CDR3nt: TGTGCCAGCAGCTCCCGAACGGGAGGGCGGGAGACCCAGTACTTC
abundance: .; j_gene: TRBJ2-7; d_gene: TRBD2; len: 15; v_gene: TRBV7-2; CDR3aa: CASRVLAFSSYEQYF; CDR3nt: TGTGCCAGCAGGGTACTAGCGTTTAGCTCCTACGAGCAGTACTTC
abundance: .; j_gene: TRBJ2-7; d_gene: .; len: 12; v_gene: TRBV6-5; CDR3aa: CASRRPGGEQYF; CDR3nt: TGTGCCAGCAGGCGACCAGGAGGCGAGCAGTACTTC
abundance: .; j_gene: TRBJ2-3; d_gene: TRBD2; len: 15; v_gene: TRBV6-6; CDR3aa: CASQGASGRTDTQYF; CDR3nt: TGTGCCAGCCAGGGGGCTAGCGGGAGAACAGATACGCAGTATTTT
abundance: .; j_gene: TRBJ2-2; d_gene: .; len: 16; v_gene: TRBV7-3; CDR3aa: CASSPMTSPDTGELFF; CDR3nt: TGTGCCAGCAGCCCAATGACTAGTCCCGACACCGGGGAGCTGTTTTTT
abundance: .; j_gene: TRBJ2-3; d_gene: .; len: 12; v_gene: TRBV11-3; CDR3aa: CASSQQGDTQYF; CDR3nt: TGTGCCAGCAGCCAACAGGGAGATACGCAGTATTTT
abundance: .; j_gene: TRBJ2-4; d_gene: .; len: 17; v_gene: TRBV28; CDR3aa: CASSPESLWLAKNIQYF; CDR3nt: TGTGCCAGCAGTCCAGAATCCTTGTGGCTAGCCAAAAACATTCAGTACTTC
abundance: .; j_gene: TRBJ2-3; d_gene: .; len: 13; v_gene: TRBV15; CDR3aa: CATSRDLKDTQYF; CDR3nt: TGTGCCACCAGCAGAGATCTGAAAGATACGCAGTATTTT
abundance: .; j_gene: TRBJ2-1; d_gene: .; len: 11; v_gene: TRBV7-9; CDR3aa: CASSLNNEQFF; CDR3nt: TGTGCCAGCAGCCTCAACAATGAGCAGTTCTTC
abundance: few; j_gene: TRBJ1-2; d_gene: .; len: 14; v_gene: TRBV19; CDR3aa: CASSTSANYYGYTF; CDR3nt: TGTGCCAGTAGTACTTCAGCGAACTACTATGGCTACACCTTC
abundance: .; j_gene: TRBJ2-1; d_gene: TRBD2; len: 16; v_gene: TRBV14; CDR3aa: CASSRLGLAGVREQFF; CDR3nt: TGTGCCAGCAGCCGCCTGGGGCTAGCGGGAGTGCGGGAGCAGTTCTTC
abundance: .; j_gene: TRBJ2-7; d_gene: .; len: 12; v_gene: TRBV2; CDR3aa: CASRRTDYEQYF; CDR3nt: TGTGCCAGCAGGAGGACAGACTACGAGCAGTACTTC
abundance: .; j_gene: TRBJ2-3; d_gene: .; len: 14; v_gene: TRBV7-6; CDR3aa: CASSLLGEADTQYF; CDR3nt: TGTGCCAGCAGCCTGTTGGGGGAGGCAGATACGCAGTATTTT
abundance: .; j_gene: TRBJ2-3; d_gene: .; len: 12; v_gene: TRBV28; CDR3aa: CASSSATDTQYF; CDR3nt: TGTGCCAGCAGTTCTGCTACAGATACGCAGTATTTT
abundance: once; j_gene: TRBJ2-5; d_gene: .; len: 14; v_gene: TRBV2; CDR3aa: CARQGLTSQETQYF; CDR3nt: TGTGCCAGACAGGGACTGACCAGTCAAGAGACCCAGTACTTC
abundance: .; j_gene: TRBJ2-7; d_gene: TRBD1; len: 16; v_gene: TRBV28; CDR3aa: CASSPSPPGQGYEQYF; CDR3nt: TGTGCCAGCAGTCCGTCCCCGCCGGGACAGGGCTACGAGCAGTACTTC
abundance: .; j_gene: TRBJ2-4; d_gene: .; len: 13; v_gene: TRBV28; CDR3aa: CASSLLAKNIQYF; CDR3nt: TGTGCCAGCAGTTTACTAGCCAAAAACATTCAGTACTTC
abundance: once; j_gene: TRBJ1-1; d_gene: .; len: 13; v_gene: TRBV10-2; CDR3aa: CASSEAANTEAFF; CDR3nt: TGCGCCAGCAGTGAGGCAGCGAACACTGAAGCTTTCTTT
abundance: .; j_gene: TRBJ2-2; d_gene: .; len: 14; v_gene: TRBV30; CDR3aa: CAWGLTVNTGELFF; CDR3nt: TGTGCCTGGGGCCTGACAGTGAACACCGGGGAGCTGTTTTTT
abundance: .; j_gene: TRBJ1-2; d_gene: .; len: 15; v_gene: TRBV9; CDR3aa: CASSVSSGANYGYTF; CDR3nt: TGTGCCAGCAGCGTATCCTCAGGGGCTAACTATGGCTACACCTTC
abundance: .; j_gene: TRBJ2-1; d_gene: TRBD1; len: 16; v_gene: TRBV6-5; CDR3aa: CASSYSPGTGNNEQFF; CDR3nt: TGTGCCAGCAGTTACTCCCCCGGGACAGGGAACAATGAGCAGTTCTTC
abundance: .; j_gene: TRBJ2-5; d_gene: .; len: 14; v_gene: TRBV29-1; CDR3aa: CSVEDGRGWETQYF; CDR3nt: TGCAGCGTTGAAGATGGCCGGGGGTGGGAGACCCAGTACTTC
abundance: .; j_gene: TRBJ2-1; d_gene: .; len: 15; v_gene: TRBV4-1; CDR3aa: CASSQDYSGVNEQFF; CDR3nt: TGCGCCAGCAGCCAAGATTATTCAGGAGTCAATGAGCAGTTCTTC
abundance: .; j_gene: TRBJ2-2; d_gene: .; len: 15; v_gene: TRBV18; CDR3aa: CASSPQQDITGELFF; CDR3nt: TGTGCCAGCTCACCACAGCAGGATATCACCGGGGAGCTGTTTTTT
abundance: .; j_gene: TRBJ1-3; d_gene: .; len: 15; v_gene: TRBV30; CDR3aa: CAWSVARTSGNTIYF; CDR3nt: TGTGCCTGGAGTGTAGCCCGGACCTCTGGAAACACCATATATTTT
abundance: .; j_gene: TRBJ2-3; d_gene: .; len: 15; v_gene: TRBV7-9; CDR3aa: CASRLDSTSTDTQYF; CDR3nt: TGTGCCAGCAGGCTTGACAGTACCAGCACAGATACGCAGTATTTT
abundance: .; j_gene: TRBJ1-3; d_gene: TRBD1; len: 16; v_gene: TRBV25-1; CDR3aa: CASSKKVDRGFNTIYF; CDR3nt: TGTGCCAGCAGCAAGAAAGTGGACAGGGGTTTCAACACCATATATTTT
abundance: .; j_gene: TRBJ1-3; d_gene: .; len: 18; v_gene: TRBV5-1; CDR3aa: CASSKGDRAPSSGNTIYF; CDR3nt: TGCGCCAGCAGCAAGGGGGATCGGGCCCCGAGCTCTGGAAACACCATATATTTT
abundance: few; j_gene: TRBJ2-7; d_gene: .; len: 14; v_gene: TRBV6-1; CDR3aa: CASRVGPLVYEQYF; CDR3nt: TGTGCCAGCCGGGTGGGGCCCCTCGTCTACGAGCAGTACTTC
abundance: .; j_gene: TRBJ2-7; d_gene: .; len: 15; v_gene: TRBV29-1; CDR3aa: CSVEGPGGRGYEQYF; CDR3nt: TGCAGCGTTGAAGGCCCCGGGGGCAGGGGCTACGAGCAGTACTTC
abundance: .; j_gene: TRBJ1-3; d_gene: TRBD1; len: 13; v_gene: TRBV7-6; CDR3aa: CASSDRQGNTIYF; CDR3nt: TGTGCCAGCAGCGACCGACAGGGGAACACCATATATTTT
abundance: .; j_gene: TRBJ2-7; d_gene: TRBD1; len: 12; v_gene: TRBV7-7; CDR3aa: CASIDRGWEQYF; CDR3nt: TGTGCTAGCATAGACAGGGGCTGGGAGCAGTACTTC
abundance: .; j_gene: TRBJ2-3; d_gene: .; len: 16; v_gene: TRBV15; CDR3aa: CATSRESRLATDTQYF; CDR3nt: TGTGCCACCAGCAGAGAATCCCGACTTGCAACAGATACGCAGTATTTT
abundance: .; j_gene: TRBJ1-6; d_gene: .; len: 13; v_gene: TRBV7-2; CDR3aa: CASSLDRNSPLHF; CDR3nt: TGTGCCAGCAGCTTAGACAGGAATTCACCCCTCCACTTT
abundance: .; j_gene: TRBJ2-7; d_gene: TRBD1; len: 13; v_gene: TRBV6-1; CDR3aa: CASRPGGRNEQYF; CDR3nt: TGTGCCAGCAGGCCAGGGGGCCGGAACGAGCAGTACTTC
abundance: .; j_gene: TRBJ2-5; d_gene: .; len: 11; v_gene: TRBV5-1; CDR3aa: CASSYQETQYF; CDR3nt: TGCGCCAGCAGCTACCAAGAGACCCAGTACTTC